The text below deals with one T cell receptor beta chain. The sample belongs to a study of control samples from healthy donors and cancer patients. The method was immunoSEQ multiplex PCR; TCRdb's version includes in-frame clones alone and lacks a portion of them. The sample gives about 160,000 clones, around 96% of which show up once; 1% is in the top ten. This CDR3 has 15 amino acids. J gave up 4 bases and V 4 bases, and 9 bases lay outside the gene matches. Germline V CDR1 and CDR2: MDHEN, SYDVKM. The source material was blood. The TCR comes from a woman aged 25 to 45 in good health. V gene TRBV28 combines with J gene TRBJ1-1, with 7 bases lining up with TRBD1. CDR3 in amino acids: CASSSPQGVSTEAFF. DNA of the CDR3: TGTGCCAGCAGTTCACCCCAGGGGGTTAGCACTGAAGCTTTCTTT.